The 25 T cell receptor beta chains below all came from one sample that was sequenced in a study of Ad26.COV2.S vaccination and SARS-CoV-2 variants. Treatment of the sample: roughly 20 received Ad26.COV2.S at low or high dose, single or two shots; about 5 received placebo; per-sample allocation not given. Specimens were obtained on day 63 following the first vaccine or placebo injection. Produced via immunoSEQ multiplex PCR; TCRdb's table is partial and in-frame only. Found here are about 350,000 clones, 86% of them singletons; the top ten hold roughly a tenth. The material sequenced was peripheral blood, taken in a trial of Ad26.COV2.S vaccine versus placebo. Receptors originate from a person between 18 and 59 years old who received the Ad26.COV2.S COVID-19 vaccine or a placebo.

V gene TRBV28 combines with J gene TRBJ2-1, with 8 positions matching TRBD2. The V segment lost 8 bases and the J segment 10 bases; nucleotides outside the gene matches: 10. The CDR3 consists of 13 residues. CDR1 and CDR2 (germline): MDHEN, SYDVKM. The CDR3 loop is CASCNREGLEQFF. The CDR3 DNA follows: TGTGCCAGCTGCAACCGGGAGGGCCTGGAGCAGTTCTTC.

The CDR3 is CASSSRARGASGNTIYF. CDR3 in DNA: TGTGCCAGCAGCTCCCGTGCCCGGGGGGCCTCTGGAAACACCATATATTTT. The rearrangement uses TRBV27 and TRBJ1-3, with a weak D call TRBD1 (6 bases). There are 17 residues in the CDR3. Trimming removed 6 bases from V and 0 bases from J, with 18 bases in between. Germline V lookup: CDR1 MNHEY, CDR2 SMNVEV (reference sequence).

The rearrangement links TRBV24-1 to TRBJ1-1; perhaps TRBD1 as D (5 bases). V was shortened by 8 bases and J by 2 bases, with 11 bases between the two germline ends. The germline V gene has CDR1 KGHDR and CDR2 SFDVKD. CDR3 length: 13 residues. The CDR3 protein is CATTRDGNTEAFF. In nucleotides, the CDR3 is TGTGCCACCACCCGGGACGGCAACACTGAAGCTTTCTTT.

The V and J genes are TRBV16 and TRBJ1-1, with D perhaps TRBD1 (6 bases). CDR3 length: 16 amino acids. Per the germline V gene, CDR1 is KGHSY and CDR2 is FQNENV. Deletions cut 4 bases from V and 2 bases from J, with 17 bases between. The CDR3 nucleotides read TGTGCCAGCAGCCGCTCGGGGGGGCCCCTAAACACTGAAGCTTTCTTT. Protein sequence: CASSRSGGPLNTEAFF.

The J gene is TRBJ1-2, the V gene TRBV24-1, with D unresolved. V was pared by 2 bases and J by 6 bases, with 9 bases between. CDR3 length equals 13 residues. Germline V lookup: CDR1 KGHDR, CDR2 SFDVKD. CDR3 amino acids: CATSDYSTDGYTF. DNA for the CDR3: TGTGCCACCAGTGATTACAGCACCGATGGCTACACCTTC.

The chain couples TRBV7-2 to TRBJ2-1; 12 positions agree with TRBD2. Trimming removed 0 bases from V and 5 bases from J; junction bases left unmatched: 5. This CDR3 spans 17 amino acids. Germline CDR1 is SGHTA and CDR2 is FQGNSA. The CDR3 coding sequence is TGTGCCAGCAGCTTAGCCACTAGCGGGAGGCCTAACAATGAGCAGTTCTTC. Amino acids: CASSLATSGRPNNEQFF.

The gene calls are TRBV6-1 and TRBJ2-7; no firm D call. CDR3 length: 15 residues. The V and J ends lost 0 bases and 0 bases respectively, with 9 bases between them. Germline loops: CDR1 MNHNS, CDR2 SASEGT. CDR3 sequence reads: CASSEAMGASYEQYF. CDR3 DNA sequence: TGTGCCAGCAGTGAAGCAATGGGTGCCTCCTACGAGCAGTACTTC.

This clone is a singleton in its sample. The gene calls are TRBV5-1 and TRBJ1-2; D gene unclear. Trimming left V 2 bases short and J 5 bases short, with 13 bases between. The CDR3 has 14 amino acids. Germline CDR1 and CDR2: SGHRS and YFSETQ. The CDR3 coding sequence is TGCGCCAGCAGCTTCACGAGGGTTGATTATGGCTACACCTTC. It specifies CASSFTRVDYGYTF.

V gene TRBV5-4 combines with J gene TRBJ2-7; 9 bases map to TRBD2. The CDR3 length is 15 residues. Germline lookup yields CDR1 SGHNT and CDR2 YYREEE (reference sequence). V was clipped by 4 bases and J by 5 bases; unmatched bases: 10. CDR3 in amino acids: CASSRSSGELDEQYF. DNA for the CDR3: TGTGCCAGCAGCCGCTCTAGCGGGGAACTGGACGAGCAGTACTTC.

The chain combines TRBV30 with TRBJ2-1, with no clear D. Trimming removed 1 base from V and 2 bases from J, with 12 bases in between. This CDR3 contains 15 residues. The germline V gene encodes CDR1 GTSNPN and CDR2 SVGIG (reference sequence). CDR3 nucleotides: TGTGCCTGGAGTGAAGGATCGGCGGCCTACAATGAGCAGTTCTTC. Its translation: CAWSEGSAAYNEQFF.

CDR3 nucleotides: TGTGCCAGCAGCCAACAGGGGGGAATGAGAGTCACTGAAGCTTTCTTT. As protein: CASSQQGGMRVTEAFF. J is TRBJ1-1 and V is TRBV7-9; 8 bases line up with TRBD1. The germline V gene encodes CDR1 SEHNR and CDR2 FQNEAQ (reference sequence). The CDR3 has 16 amino acids. V trimming: 5 bases; J trimming: 4 bases; junction bases outside the gene matches: 12. Full variable domain (remainder filled in from reference TRBV7-9 and TRBJ1-1): DTGVSQNPRHKITKRGQNVTFRCDPISEHNRLYWYRQTLGQGPEFLTYFQNEAQLEKSRLLSDRFSAERPKGSFSTLEIQRTEQGDSAMYLCASSQQGGMRVTEAFFGQGTRLTVV.

This chain links TRBV4-2 with TRBJ1-5; D ambiguous. CDR1 is LGHNA, CDR2 YNFKEQ, per germline. The CDR3 length is 17 residues. With 0 bases removed from V and 1 base from J, the gap between germline ends came to 13 bases. The CDR3: CASSQDQVGASNQPQHF. The CDR3 DNA is TGTGCCAGCAGCCAAGATCAGGTCGGAGCGAGCAATCAGCCCCAGCATTTT.

J is TRBJ2-3 and V is TRBV20-1, with 9 bases aligning to TRBD1. Trimming at V came to 3 bases and at J to 6 bases, leaving 7 bases not matched to a gene. The CDR3 is 14 amino acids. From germline, CDR1 is DFQATT and CDR2 SNEGSKA (reference sequence). The CDR3: CSASDRGFLDTQYF. Here the CDR3 DNA reads TGCAGTGCTAGTGACAGGGGGTTTCTGGATACGCAGTATTTT.

The chain employs TRBV7-2 and TRBJ2-3, with 8 bases matching TRBD2. This CDR3 region has 15 residues. Germline V gene data show CDR1 as SGHTA and CDR2 as FQGNSA. Losses at the gene ends were 5 bases for V and 5 bases for J; bases not matched to a gene: 9. CDR3: CASSASGRVVDTQYF. The CDR3 region has the DNA TGTGCCAGCAGCGCCAGCGGGAGAGTGGTAGATACGCAGTATTTT.

The chain uses TRBV19 and TRBJ1-5; D remains ambiguous. The germline V gene has CDR1 LNHDA and CDR2 SQIVND (reference sequence). This CDR3 spans 15 amino acids. The ends were cut back, 3 bases at V and 6 bases at J, with 15 bases in the middle. Here the CDR3 DNA reads TGTGCCAGTAGTATGGGCGGGCTAGTCAGTCAGCCCCAGCATTTT. Its protein is CASSMGGLVSQPQHF.

V usage is TRBV5-1 and J usage is TRBJ2-5; 7 nucleotides match TRBD2. CDR3 length equals 12 residues. In germline, CDR1 is SGHRS, CDR2 YFSETQ. The junction had 2 bases not matched to a gene; V was cut back by 5 bases and J by 4 bases. The CDR3 reads CASSGGVETQYF. In DNA form, the CDR3 reads TGCGCCAGCAGTGGGGGGGTAGAGACCCAGTACTTC.

The chain has TRBV28 and TRBJ1-2; D perhaps matches TRBD1 (6 bases). CDR3 length: 13 amino acids. V was pared by 6 bases and J by 4 bases, with 12 bases between. The V gene's germline CDR1 is MDHEN and CDR2 SYDVKM. As DNA, the CDR3 is TGTGCCAGCAGGATTGACAGGACCTATGGCTACACCTTC. This sequence encodes CASRIDRTYGYTF.

Concerning this clone: This sample also contains other DNA sequences that code for the same CDR3. The rearrangement links TRBV2 to TRBJ2-2; no clear D. This CDR3 comprises 12 residues. The germline V and J ends were trimmed by 3 bases and 2 bases, with 1 base remaining between them. Germline CDR1 SNHLY, CDR2 FYNNEI. CDR3 in amino acids: CASSDNTGELFF. CDR3 nucleotide sequence: TGTGCCAGCAGTGATAACACCGGGGAGCTGTTTTTT.

This chain links TRBV7-2 with TRBJ2-7; the D gene is possibly TRBD2 (6 bases). The CDR3 is 15 amino acids. Deletions cut 1 base from V and 3 bases from J, with 13 bases between. Germline V gives CDR1 SGHTA, CDR2 FQGNSA. The CDR3 region has the DNA TGTGCCAGCAGCTTAGGTGGCGGGGAGAACTACGAGCAGTACTTC. Its translation is CASSLGGGENYEQYF.

This clone was observed once. V is TRBV10-3 and J is TRBJ2-7; D is unclear. This CDR3 region has 15 residues. Trimming removed 0 bases at V and 4 bases at J, with 13 bases between. Per the germline V gene, CDR1 is ENHRY and CDR2 is SYGVKD. DNA for the CDR3: TGTGCCATCAGTGAGTCGACTTCTGGGTTGTACGAGCAGTACTTC. This gives the protein CAISESTSGLYEQYF.

V is TRBV18 and J is TRBJ1-6; the match to TRBD1 covers 11 bases. This CDR3 has 16 amino acids. Germline CDR1 KGHSH, CDR2 LQKENI. V lost 5 bases and J lost 7; bases outside the gene matches: 7. Here the CDR3 reads CASSAIGQGANSPLHF. The CDR3 DNA is TGTGCCAGCTCAGCGATAGGACAGGGGGCCAATTCACCCCTCCACTTT.

This chain joins TRBV9 and TRBJ1-3, with D possibly matching TRBD1 (5 bases). The CDR3 sequence is 14 residues long. V lost 2 bases and J lost 0, with 6 bases in between. Germline V gene lookup returns CDR1 SGDLS and CDR2 YYNGEE. CDR3 residues: CASSVGTSGNTIYF. Written as DNA, the CDR3 is TGTGCCAGCAGCGTTGGGACCTCTGGAAACACCATATATTTT.

This clone was counted between two and nine times. The chain has TRBV29-1 and TRBJ2-3; perhaps TRBD1 as D (5 bases). The CDR3 spans 18 residues. V was cut by 6 bases and J by 0 bases, with 25 bases left in between. The germline gives CDR1 SQVTM, CDR2 ANQGSEA. The CDR3 protein is CSVGPTSLDRKSTDTQYF. CDR3 nucleotide sequence: TGCAGCGTCGGGCCGACCTCCCTCGACAGAAAGAGCACAGATACGCAGTATTTT.

A word on this clone: This sample also contains other DNA sequences that code for the same CDR3. The chain joins TRBV10-1 to TRBJ2-5; tentative D call: TRBD1 (6 bases). CDR3 length equals 13 residues. CDR1 and CDR2 from the germline V gene are WNHNN and SYGVQD (reference sequence). V shed 2 bases and J shed 2 bases, with 6 bases lying between them. The CDR3 loop reads CASSEGQQETQYF. CDR3 sequence (DNA): TGCGCCAGCAGTGAGGGACAGCAAGAGACCCAGTACTTC.

This sequence joins TRBV11-2 and TRBJ2-1, with D possibly TRBD2 on 5 matching bases. Between the trimmed V and J ends, which lost 6 bases and 3 bases, there was a span of 12 bases. The CDR3 loop spans 14 amino acids. The germline CDR1 and CDR2 sequences are SGHAT and FQNNGV. The CDR3 DNA is TGTGCCAGCAGTGGTCCAGACTACTACAATGAGCAGTTCTTC. This encodes CASSGPDYYNEQFF.